This T cell receptor (beta chain) was sequenced in a study of T-cell reconstitution after alpha-beta-depleted transplantation in children (dated by TCRdb to the mid-2010s). For the study in its entirety: Using TCR repertoire profiling, the study quantitatively followed how T-cell immune reconstitution unfolded in children after TCRalphabeta/CD19-depleted allogeneic hematopoietic cell transplantation.

From its cysteine to its phenylalanine, the CDR3 spans 17 amino acids. The kept DNA is CDR3 alone, 51 bases in frame from the first base. For this chain, trimming is 1 base at the V end and 3 bases at the J end, and the number of junction bases without a gene match is 8. Per the germline V gene, SGHTA is the CDR1 and FQGNSA is the CDR2. Libraries were constructed by PCR. For sequencing, an Illumina HiSeq 2500 was employed. TCR library preparation used molecular barcoding, with unique molecular identifiers applied to normalize quantification of the TCRbeta repertoire. TCRdb reanalyzed the raw reads on its own, using fastp at Q25 for trimming and MiXCR for clone calling, and kept in-frame beta chains. Records with the same CDR3 protein are collapsed into one entry carrying the most frequent genes and DNA. The sample profile shows about 600,000 distinct CDR3 sequences; about 11% of them were found once. The biggest ten clones account for less than 4.5% of the sample.

This clonotype was detected a few times. The clone's antigen remains unknown. Nothing much larger sits one base from this clone, and base qualities are not available. Sequenced here: PBMCs from the stem cell graft donor, sampled from the stem cell graft. This TCR was sampled from a human donor who donated a stem cell graft to a child with acute myeloid leukemia. The chain is assembled from TRBV7-2 and TRBJ1-3, with TRBD1 matching 8 junction bases. The CDR3 has the sequence CASSLGPTGELGNTIYF. The bases are TGTGCCAGCAGCTTAGGTCCGACAGGGGAGCTTGGAAACACCATATATTTT.